These 15 T cell receptor beta chains were all obtained from the same sample, sequenced in a study of blood T cells in healthy people across ages. PCR was performed a second time for about 6 to 12 cycles using a sample-barcoded 5' primer and a J-beta primer mix. Via MiXCR, TCRdb re-called the 5' RACE reads, giving one row per CDR3 protein. This sample has approximately 900,000 distinct CDR3 sequences, with roughly 52% found just once. The sequenced sample was blood. These receptors were collected from a man aged 30-40 years in good health.

This clonotype was observed a few times. The rearrangement uses TRBV7-2 and TRBJ2-3; D may match TRBD1 or TRBD2 (5 bases each). This CDR3 is 14 amino acids long. CDR1 SGHTA and CDR2 FQGNSA come from the germline V gene. Trimming cost V 4 bases and J 5 bases, with 13 bases left between them. In nucleotides, the CDR3 is TGTGCCAGCAGCTCGGGACCGGCGGAAGATACGCAGTATTTT. It translates to CASSSGPAEDTQYF.

This clonotype showed up just once. A read error may account for a junction end that differs from germline. CDR3 residues: CSARGSSGDTDTQYF. The CDR3 DNA reads as TGCAGTGCCAGAGGGTCTAGCGGGGACACAGATACGCAGTATTTT. V gene TRBV20-1 combines with J gene TRBJ2-3, with TRBD2 identical over 9 bases. CDR3 length: 15 residues. Germline V gene sequence: CDR1 DFQATT, CDR2 SNEGSKA (reference sequence).

CDR3 amino acids: CASSPPSGRTNTEAFF. CDR3 DNA: TGTGCCAGCAGTCCCCCTTCGGGACGGACGAACACTGAAGCTTTCTTT. The chain combines TRBV12-3 or TRBV12-4 with TRBJ1-1, with D maybe TRBD1 (5 bases). This CDR3 is 16 amino acids long. V was trimmed by 5 bases and J by 1 base, leaving 17 bases between them.

This clonotype was found a few times. V and J are TRBV7-3 and TRBJ2-1; 14 nucleotides agree with TRBD2. Germline CDR1 reads SGHTA; CDR2 reads FQGTGA. The CDR3 runs to 18 residues. The V gene end was trimmed by 4 bases and the J gene end by 5 bases; junction bases not matched to a gene: 10. The CDR3 reads CASSSLGTSGRLDNEQFF. As DNA, the CDR3 is TGTGCCAGCAGCTCACTTGGGACTAGCGGGAGATTGGACAATGAGCAGTTCTTC.

The V and J genes are TRBV12-3 or TRBV12-4 and TRBJ2-5, with D unclear. The DNA matches TRBJ2-7 better at its end, which makes the J call doubtful. CDR3 length: 14 amino acids. CDR3 amino acids: CASSLRSAAYEQYF. DNA for the CDR3: TGTGCCAGCAGTTTAAGAAGCGCGGCCTACGAGCAGTACTTC.

Worth noting for this clonotype: Since a much larger clone is just one base distant, this may be a read error. The chain recombines TRBV4-2 with TRBJ2-3; TRBD1 is a possible D gene (7 bases). Per germline, CDR1 LGHNA and CDR2 YNFKEQ. The CDR3 covers 17 residues. CDR3 nucleotides: TGTGCCTGCAGCCAAGAATGGAGGGGGCCCCCCACAGATACGCAGTATTTT. Its protein product is CACSQEWRGPPTDTQYF.

With respect to this clonotype: This sequence may be a read error, since a much larger clone differs from it by one base. The V and J genes are TRBV6-5 and TRBJ2-5; D unresolved. Germline values: CDR1 MNHEY, CDR2 SVGAGI. This CDR3 contains 14 residues. Trimming took 2 bases from V and 4 from J, leaving 11 bases between them. CDR3 coding DNA: TGTGCCAGCAGTTACGCACCTAACGGAGAGACCCAGTACTTC. This codes for CASSYAPNGETQYF.

J is TRBJ2-5 and V is TRBV6-1; D call uncertain. CDR1 is MNHNS, CDR2 SASEGT, per germline. The CDR3 runs to 15 residues. The V gene lost 1 base and the J gene lost 4 bases, with 13 bases spanning the gap. The CDR3 nucleotides read TGTGCCAGCAGTGAAGGGGTGTTCCGAGTAGAGACCCAGTACTTC. Its protein product is CASSEGVFRVETQYF.

The V call is TRBV6-2 or TRBV6-3, the J call TRBJ1-5, with a tentative D call TRBD1 (5 bases). Trimming took off 2 bases at V and 2 bases at J, with 22 bases between the two ends. CDR3 length: 19 residues. Germline loops: CDR1 MNHEY, CDR2 SVGEGT. DNA for the CDR3: TGTGCCAGCAGTTACCCCGGTCCCGGGGCAGGGTTTGGCAATCAGCCCCAGCATTTT. Protein sequence: CASSYPGPGAGFGNQPQHF.

The V call is TRBV7-9, the J call TRBJ1-6; no clear D gene. This CDR3 has 14 residues. From germline, CDR1 is SEHNR and CDR2 FQNEAQ (reference sequence). V lost 5 bases to trimming and J lost 7 bases, with 12 bases between them. CDR3 in DNA: TGTGCCAGCAGCCCCTCGGTCGACAATTCACCCCTCCACTTT. This codes for CASSPSVDNSPLHF.

The rearrangement links TRBV9 to TRBJ2-3; possible D gene TRBD2, 6 bases. The V and J ends lost 2 bases and 0 bases respectively, with 13 bases between them. This CDR3 comprises 16 residues. The V gene's germline CDR1 is SGDLS and CDR2 YYNGEE. Here the CDR3 reads CASSVEGGGSTDTQYF. CDR3 in DNA: TGTGCCAGCAGCGTGGAGGGTGGGGGAAGCACAGATACGCAGTATTTT.

There are a few counts of this clonotype. The chain has TRBV7-3 and TRBJ1-4; tentatively, D is TRBD1 (6 bases). The germline V gene has CDR1 SGHTA and CDR2 FQGTGA. Deletions cut 5 bases from V and 0 bases from J, with 10 bases between. This CDR3 comprises 15 residues. CDR3 residues: CASSIRQATNEKLFF. In DNA form, the CDR3 reads TGTGCCAGCAGCATTAGACAGGCAACTAATGAAAAACTGTTTTTT.

The J gene is TRBJ2-5, the V gene TRBV12-3 or TRBV12-4; D is perhaps TRBD2 (5 bases). TRBJ2-7 explains the end of the DNA better; the J call may be wrong. The CDR3 is 16 residues long. The DNA of the CDR3 is TGTGCCAGCACCCTTGGGGTCGTGGGAGTATCCCACGAGCAGTACTTC. Its protein is CASTLGVVGVSHEQYF.

This rearrangement joins TRBV6-5 to TRBJ1-1, with TRBD1 matching 9 bases. V lost 7 bases, J lost 8 bases, and 14 bases stayed unmatched. This CDR3 region has 15 residues. Germline V gene lookup returns CDR1 MNHEY and CDR2 SVGAGI. The CDR3 protein is CASTPIRSDRGEAFF. The CDR3 DNA sequence: TGTGCCAGCACCCCGATCCGCTCGGACAGGGGAGAAGCTTTCTTT.

The chain has TRBV5-1 and TRBJ2-7; D gene uncertain. Germline V gene lookup returns CDR1 SGHRS and CDR2 YFSETQ. CDR3 length: 12 residues. The V gene lost 4 bases and the J gene lost 6 bases, with 11 bases spanning the gap. In nucleotides, the CDR3 is TGCGCCAGCAGCCTACAACATGGCGAGCAGTACTTC. This translates into CASSLQHGEQYF.